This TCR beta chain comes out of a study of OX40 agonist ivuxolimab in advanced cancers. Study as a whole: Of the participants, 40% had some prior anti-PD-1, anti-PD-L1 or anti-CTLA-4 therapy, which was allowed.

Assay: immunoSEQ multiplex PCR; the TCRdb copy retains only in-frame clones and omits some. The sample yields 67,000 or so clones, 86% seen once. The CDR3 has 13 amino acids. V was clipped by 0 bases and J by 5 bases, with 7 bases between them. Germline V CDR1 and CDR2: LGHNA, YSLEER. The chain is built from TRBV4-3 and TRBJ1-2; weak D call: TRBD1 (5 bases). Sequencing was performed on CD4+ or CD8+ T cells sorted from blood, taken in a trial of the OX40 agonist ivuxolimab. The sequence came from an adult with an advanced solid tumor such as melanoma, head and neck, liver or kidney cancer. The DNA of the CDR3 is TGCGCCAGCAGCCAAGAAAGGGGTTATGGCTACACCTTC. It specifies CASSQERGYGYTF.